The present T cell receptor (beta chain) was sequenced within a study of blood T cell repertoires in COVID-19. About the study: The United States, Italy and Spain provided the acute and convalescent COVID-19 samples. The cDNA or gDNA used as material had been derived from T cells, B-cell-depleted T cells, or PBMCs.

Trimming shortened V by 0 bases and J by 4 bases, and 14 bases separated the two germline ends. Germline assignment: CDR1 SGHRS and CDR2 YFSETQ. The CDR3 has 15 residues. Source study methods: Quantification of nucleated cells was approximated via reference gene primer amplification. Produced via immunoSEQ multiplex PCR; TCRdb's table is partial and in-frame only. V and J calls and clone size are copied from that table; D and trimming were computed from the DNA. Seen here are approximately 94,000 clones, about four fifths observed once, and the top ten hold approximately 25%. V gene TRBV5-1 combines with J gene TRBJ2-7; the D gene is possibly TRBD2 (5 bases). Sequenced sample: peripheral blood. The sequence was collected from a human donor in a cohort sampled during active COVID-19. The CDR3 here is CASSLAPTSGYEQYF. DNA for the CDR3: TGCGCCAGCAGCTTGGCTCCGACGAGCGGTTACGAGCAGTACTTC.